This is a list of T cell receptor beta chains from one sample in a study of T cells in Graves' hyperthyroidism and ophthalmopathy. TCRdb processed the multiplex PCR reads anew with MiXCR; each CDR3 protein has one entry. The sample contains around 240,000 distinct CDR3 sequences, just over 14% of which appear only once. The sample taken for sequencing was blood. These receptors originate from a woman aged 40 to 50 with Graves' hyperthyroidism that later progressed to Graves' ophthalmopathy. Each CDR3 is given with its conserved first and last residue. A D gene is named only where the DNA matches it firmly. Expanded clones are given a class, and other clones once, few, many or no size at all.

14,NA,many,TRBJ2-5,TRBV6-1,CASSPPGGRETQYF,TGTGCCAGCAGTCCCCCCGGGGGGCGGGAGACCCAGTACTTC
15,NA,NA,TRBJ2-3,TRBV27,CDSSLSRASTDTQYF,TGTGACAGCAGTTTATCGCGGGCCAGCACAGATACGCAGTATTTT
14,NA,many,TRBJ2-4,TRBV2,CASSELDSKNIQYF,TGTGCCAGCAGTGAACTAGACTCTAAAAACATTCAGTACTTC
15,TRBD2,many,TRBJ2-1,TRBV5-1,CASSARTSGSNEQFF,TGCGCCAGCAGCGCCCGGACTAGCGGGAGTAATGAGCAGTTCTTC
14,TRBD2,many,TRBJ2-5,TRBV7-2,CASKPAGWTETQYF,TGTGCCAGCAAACCAGCGGGGTGGACAGAGACCCAGTACTTC
15,TRBD2,NA,TRBJ2-7,TRBV27,CASSSPSGGFYEQYF,TGTGCCAGCAGTTCCCCTAGCGGGGGGTTCTACGAGCAGTACTTC
15,NA,many,TRBJ2-7,TRBV5-6,CASSLGLVDSYEQYF,TGTGCCAGCAGCTTGGGGCTTGTCGACTCCTACGAGCAGTACTTC
14,TRBD2,once,TRBJ2-5,TRBV20-1,CSARELAGVETQYF,TGCAGTGCTAGAGAACTAGCGGGAGTAGAGACCCAGTACTTC
16,TRBD2,once,TRBJ2-7,TRBV4-1,CTSSQVYSGGTYEQYF,TGCACCAGCAGCCAAGTTTATAGCGGGGGGACCTACGAGCAGTACTTC
10,NA,NA,TRBJ2-5,TRBV6-9,CATPCRVQYF,TGTGCCACTCCTTGTCGAGTCCAGTACTTC
17,TRBD1,many,TRBJ1-6,TRBV6-5,CASSSPDRSSYNSPLHF,TGTGCCAGCAGTTCCCCGGACAGGAGCTCCTATAATTCACCCCTCCACTTT
21,TRBD2,many,TRBJ2-7,TRBV11-2,CASSLVLSGTSENLGVYEQYF,TGTGCCAGCAGCTTAGTACTTTCGGGGACTAGCGAGAATTTGGGCGTCTACGAGCAGTACTTC
14,NA,many,TRBJ2-5,TRBV9,CASSARGRGETQYF,TGTGCCAGCAGCGCCAGGGGACGGGGAGAGACCCAGTACTTC